The rows below give T cell receptor beta chains drawn from one sample of a study of cytomegalovirus exposure and HLA in healthy donors. Some clones are missing from TCRdb's copy, which holds only in-frame ones; the method was immunoSEQ multiplex PCR. The repertoire holds roughly 98,000 clones, with roughly 70% as singletons. The source material was PBMCs. All receptors come from a man over 45 in good health and CMV-seronegative. CDR3s include the opening cysteine and the closing phenylalanine or tryptophan. Fields, in order: V gene, J gene, clone size, D gene, CDR3 protein, CDR3 DNA. The D gene is left open where the match is weak. Expanded clones get a size class; other rows say once, few or many, or leave the size out.

TRBV10-1	TRBJ2-3	once	.	CASSEARVTDTQYF	TGCGCCAGCAGTGAGGCCCGAGTCACAGATACGCAGTATTTT
TRBV7-9	TRBJ1-4	.	.	CASSVGQSNEKLFF	TGTGCCAGCAGCGTGGGACAATCGAATGAAAAACTGTTTTTT
TRBV10-2	TRBJ1-1	.	.	CASRAGNTEAFF	TGCGCCAGCAGGGCAGGGAACACTGAAGCTTTCTTT
TRBV6-1	TRBJ2-7	.	.	CASSVLNYEQYF	TGTGCCAGCAGTGTATTAAACTACGAGCAGTACTTC
TRBV6-5	TRBJ2-7	.	TRBD1	CASTRRQGYEQYF	TGTGCCAGCACCCGACGACAGGGATACGAGCAGTACTTC
TRBV6-6	TRBJ2-7	.	.	CASSYSSGAGYEQYF	TGTGCCAGCAGTTACTCGAGTGGGGCGGGGTACGAGCAGTACTTC
TRBV5-6	TRBJ2-5	.	.	CASSFSGETQYF	TGTGCCAGCAGCTTCTCGGGAGAGACCCAGTACTTC
TRBV6-1	TRBJ1-2	.	.	CASSEAWGRSYGYTF	TGTGCCAGCAGTGAAGCGTGGGGGCGCAGCTATGGCTACACCTTC
TRBV28	TRBJ1-1	.	.	CASSFFGNTEAFF	TGTGCCAGCAGTTTTTTCGGGAACACTGAAGCTTTCTTT
TRBV4-1	TRBJ2-7	few	.	CASSQSIQGYSYEQYF	TGCGCCAGCAGCCAATCCATTCAGGGGTACTCCTACGAGCAGTACTTC
TRBV2	TRBJ2-1	.	TRBD2	CASVTSGGKNEQFF	TGTGCCAGTGTGACTAGCGGGGGAAAAAATGAGCAGTTCTTC
TRBV5-1	TRBJ1-1	.	TRBD1	CASSLSDRGLYTEAFF	TGCGCCAGTTCACTCTCGGACAGGGGTTTATACACTGAAGCTTTCTTT
TRBV18	TRBJ2-2	.	TRBD1	CASSREGTVYTGELFF	TGTGCCAGCTCACGGGAAGGGACAGTCTATACCGGGGAGCTGTTTTTT
TRBV5-1	TRBJ2-1	.	TRBD2	CASSLASGGSGNYNEQFF	TGCGCCAGCAGCTTGGCTAGCGGGGGATCCGGAAACTACAATGAGCAGTTCTTC
TRBV4-2	TRBJ1-5	.	TRBD1	CASSPGQGDQPQHF	TGTGCCAGCAGCCCCGGACAGGGGGATCAGCCCCAGCATTTT
TRBV10-3	TRBJ2-3	.	TRBD2	CAIRGAGTSGASTDTQYF	TGTGCCATCAGGGGGGCCGGGACTAGCGGGGCCAGCACAGATACGCAGTATTTT
TRBV19	TRBJ2-1	.	TRBD2	CASSVRGLVFYNEQFF	TGTGCCAGTAGTGTCCGGGGACTAGTCTTCTACAATGAGCAGTTCTTC
TRBV15	TRBJ2-3	.	TRBD1	CATSRDLYTGTGTDTQYF	TGTGCCACCAGCAGAGATCTCTATACCGGGACAGGCACAGATACGCAGTATTTT
TRBV15	TRBJ2-1	once	.	CATSRGPEQFF	TGTGCCACCAGCAGAGGGCCTGAGCAGTTCTTC
TRBV30	TRBJ2-3	once	TRBD2	CAGGGLAGDTQYF	TGTGCCGGAGGGGGTCTAGCGGGAGATACGCAGTATTTT
TRBV5-1	TRBJ2-7	.	TRBD2	CASSLARGTYEQYF	TGCGCCAGCAGCTTGGCGCGGGGGACCTACGAGCAGTACTTC
TRBV4-2	TRBJ2-2	.	TRBD1	CASSQLPADRASTGELFF	TGTGCCAGCAGCCAATTGCCTGCCGACAGGGCTAGCACCGGGGAGCTGTTTTTT
TRBV2	TRBJ1-2	.	TRBD1	CASRDGTGWVGYTF	TGTGCCAGCAGAGACGGGACAGGGTGGGTTGGCTACACCTTC
TRBV11-2	TRBJ2-7	.	.	CASSLGAPFYEQYF	TGTGCCAGCAGCTTGGGGGCACCTTTCTACGAGCAGTACTTC
TRBV10-3	TRBJ1-1	.	.	CAIRKDSLNTEAFF	TGTGCCATCAGAAAGGACAGTCTGAACACTGAAGCTTTCTTT
TRBV11-1	TRBJ2-3	few	.	CASSLAPTSPGDTQYF	TGTGCCAGCAGCTTAGCTCCCACTTCCCCAGGGGATACGCAGTATTTT
TRBV4-3	TRBJ1-6	.	.	CASSQEIQSPLHF	TGCGCCAGCAGCCAAGAGATACAGTCACCCCTCCACTTT
TRBV19	TRBJ2-2	.	TRBD1	CASSKITTGGHGELFF	TGTGCCAGTAGTAAAATAACGACAGGGGGACACGGGGAGCTGTTTTTT
TRBV7-2	TRBJ2-7	.	.	CASSLASGSSYEQYF	TGTGCCAGCAGCTTAGCGTCCGGGAGCTCCTACGAGCAGTACTTC
TRBV5-1	TRBJ2-7	.	TRBD2	CASSLGALAGGGEQYF	TGCGCCAGCAGCTTAGGAGCACTAGCGGGAGGGGGCGAGCAGTACTTC
TRBV7-2	TRBJ1-2	few	.	CASSPGEVDYTF	TGTGCCAGCAGCCCGGGTGAGGTAGACTACACCTTC
TRBV19	TRBJ2-3	few	.	CASSNRGGTDTQYF	TGTGCCAGTAGTAATCGCGGAGGCACAGATACGCAGTATTTT
TRBV29-1	TRBJ2-6	once	.	CSVERPGAGANVLTF	TGCAGCGTTGAACGACCAGGGGCTGGGGCCAACGTCCTGACTTTC
TRBV27	TRBJ1-2	.	TRBD1	CASSSLTGVGGYTF	TGTGCCAGCAGTTCCTTGACAGGGGTGGGTGGCTACACCTTC
TRBV7-9	TRBJ2-6	.	.	CASSSRVIGVLTF	TGTGCCAGCAGCTCCAGGGTAATCGGCGTCCTGACTTTC
TRBV7-3	TRBJ2-3	.	TRBD1	CASRPGGSTDTQYF	TGTGCCAGCAGACCAGGGGGTAGCACAGATACGCAGTATTTT
TRBV30	TRBJ1-2	.	.	CAWSVLVGYGYTF	TGTGCCTGGAGTGTACTAGTGGGCTATGGCTACACCTTC
TRBV2	TRBJ2-7	.	TRBD1	CASSVRDSYEQYF	TGTGCCAGCAGTGTACGGGACAGTTACGAGCAGTACTTC
TRBV5-8	TRBJ2-3	.	.	CASSLGLTLGTDTQYF	TGTGCCAGCAGCTTGGGACTAACATTGGGAACAGATACGCAGTATTTT
TRBV9	TRBJ2-1	.	TRBD1	CASSVEGGRGEQFF	TGTGCCAGCAGCGTAGAAGGGGGCCGGGGTGAGCAGTTCTTC
TRBV6-1	TRBJ2-1	.	TRBD1	CASSFDRDNEQFF	TGTGCCAGCAGTTTCGACAGGGACAATGAGCAGTTCTTC
TRBV27	TRBJ1-2	.	TRBD1	CASSPGQGTSGYTF	TGTGCCAGCAGTCCGGGACAGGGAACATCTGGCTACACCTTC
TRBV15	TRBJ2-7	.	.	CATSRHFTGTSYEQYF	TGTGCCACCAGCAGACATTTCACAGGGACCTCTTACGAGCAGTACTTC
TRBV5-1	TRBJ1-5	.	TRBD1	CASSPWTGGNQPQHF	TGCGCCAGCAGCCCCTGGACAGGCGGCAATCAGCCCCAGCATTTT
TRBV25-1	TRBJ1-4	.	TRBD1	CASSRNRGQGEKLFF	TGTGCCAGCAGCAGAAACAGGGGGCAGGGGGAAAAACTGTTTTTT
TRBV2	TRBJ2-5	.	TRBD2	CASSVFSGVGLAGETQYF	TGTGCCAGCAGTGTATTTTCGGGGGTAGGACTAGCGGGGGAGACCCAGTACTTC
TRBV27	TRBJ2-1	.	.	CASSLKGLPYNEQFF	TGTGCCAGCAGTCTCAAGGGGCTACCATACAATGAGCAGTTCTTC
TRBV7-2	TRBJ2-5	.	TRBD2	CASSLGPGGSQYF	TGTGCCAGCAGCTTGGGACCGGGGGGGAGCCAGTACTTC
TRBV28	TRBJ1-2	once	.	CASNEGSYGYTF	TGTGCCAGCAACGAGGGTTCCTATGGCTACACCTTC
TRBV10-3	TRBJ1-5	.	.	CAISESEGNNQPQHF	TGTGCCATCAGTGAGTCAGAGGGTAACAATCAGCCCCAGCATTTT
TRBV10-3	TRBJ2-3	once	TRBD2	CAILAGGLGADTQYF	TGTGCCATCTTAGCGGGGGGGCTTGGCGCAGATACGCAGTATTTT